This TCR beta chain was sequenced for a study of cytomegalovirus exposure and HLA in healthy donors. Findings and limits, study-wide: It was assumed in the presence/absence analyses that sequencing depth was roughly uniform across donors. TRBV6-2, TRBV6-3 and some other V segments were excluded as indistinguishable. A list of approximately 150 TCR beta chains associated with cytomegalovirus was given.

Primers for the PCR totalled 60 Vbeta and 13 Jbeta. Assay used: immunoSEQ multiplex PCR; TCRdb lists only in-frame clones, some missing. The table lists 100,000 to 150,000 clones, about 80% of them singletons. This clone was detected a few times. Its antigen is still unknown. CDR3 length: 16 amino acids. Germline V gene sequence: CDR1 SGHVS, CDR2 FNYEAQ. The junction had 4 bases not matched to a gene; V was cut back by 5 bases and J by 2 bases. The specimen was PBMCs. V usage is TRBV7-6 and J usage is TRBJ2-2, with 11 bases matching TRBD2. The receptor was derived from a man aged 30 to 39 in good health and CMV-seronegative. The CDR3 loop reads CASSMGLADNTGELFF. For the CDR3, the DNA is TGTGCCAGCAGCATGGGACTAGCGGATAACACCGGGGAGCTGTTTTTT.